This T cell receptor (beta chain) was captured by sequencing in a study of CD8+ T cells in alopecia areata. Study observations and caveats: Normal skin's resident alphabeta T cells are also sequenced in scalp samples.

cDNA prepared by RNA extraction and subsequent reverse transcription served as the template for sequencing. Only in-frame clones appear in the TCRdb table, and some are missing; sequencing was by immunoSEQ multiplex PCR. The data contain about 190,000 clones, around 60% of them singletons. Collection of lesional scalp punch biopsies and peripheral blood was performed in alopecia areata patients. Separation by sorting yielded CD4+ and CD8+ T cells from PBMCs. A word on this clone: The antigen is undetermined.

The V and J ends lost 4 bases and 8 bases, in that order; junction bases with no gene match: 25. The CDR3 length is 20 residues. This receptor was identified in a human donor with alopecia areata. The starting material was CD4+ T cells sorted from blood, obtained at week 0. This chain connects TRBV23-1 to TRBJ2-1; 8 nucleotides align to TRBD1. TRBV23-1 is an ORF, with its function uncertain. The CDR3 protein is CASSRHRDRRLPIGLDEQFF. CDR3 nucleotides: TGCGCCAGCAGTCGACACCGGGACAGGCGTCTACCAATAGGGTTGGATGAGCAGTTCTTC.